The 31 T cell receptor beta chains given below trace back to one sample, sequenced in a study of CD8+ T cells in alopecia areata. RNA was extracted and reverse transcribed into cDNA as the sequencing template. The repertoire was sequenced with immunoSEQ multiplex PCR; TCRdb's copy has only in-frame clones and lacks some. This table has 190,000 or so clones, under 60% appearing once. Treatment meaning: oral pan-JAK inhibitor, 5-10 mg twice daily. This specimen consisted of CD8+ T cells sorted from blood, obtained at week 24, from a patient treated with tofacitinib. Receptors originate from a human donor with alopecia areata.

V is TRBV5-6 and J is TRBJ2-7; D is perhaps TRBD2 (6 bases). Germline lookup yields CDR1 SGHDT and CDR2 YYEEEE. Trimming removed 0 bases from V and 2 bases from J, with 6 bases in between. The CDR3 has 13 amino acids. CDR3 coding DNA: TGTGCCAGCAGCTTGGGGACTACCTACGAGCAGTACTTC. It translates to CASSLGTTYEQYF.

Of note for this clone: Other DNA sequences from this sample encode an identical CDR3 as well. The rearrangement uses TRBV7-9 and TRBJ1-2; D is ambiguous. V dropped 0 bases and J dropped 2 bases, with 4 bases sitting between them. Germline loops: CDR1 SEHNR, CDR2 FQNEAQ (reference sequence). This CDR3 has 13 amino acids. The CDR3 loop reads CASSLAGNYGYTF. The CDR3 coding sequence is TGTGCCAGCAGCTTAGCTGGGAACTATGGCTACACCTTC.

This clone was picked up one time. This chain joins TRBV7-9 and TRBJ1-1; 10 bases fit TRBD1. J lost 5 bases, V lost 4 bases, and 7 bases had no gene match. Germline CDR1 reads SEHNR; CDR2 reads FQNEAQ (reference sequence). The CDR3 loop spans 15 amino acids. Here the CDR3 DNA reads TGTGCCAGCAGCTCCCGACAGGGGGCGCGTACTGAAGCTTTCTTT. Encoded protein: CASSSRQGARTEAFF.

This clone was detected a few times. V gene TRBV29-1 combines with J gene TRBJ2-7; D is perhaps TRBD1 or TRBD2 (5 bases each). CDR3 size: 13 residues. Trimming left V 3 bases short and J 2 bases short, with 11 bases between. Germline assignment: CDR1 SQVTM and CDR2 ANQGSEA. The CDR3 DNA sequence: TGCAGCGTTGAGGGGACCGACGCCTACGAGCAGTACTTC. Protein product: CSVEGTDAYEQYF.

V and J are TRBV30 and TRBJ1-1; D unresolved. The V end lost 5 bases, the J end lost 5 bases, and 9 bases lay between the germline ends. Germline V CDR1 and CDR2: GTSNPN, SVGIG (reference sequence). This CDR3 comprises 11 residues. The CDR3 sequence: CAWGRMTEAFF. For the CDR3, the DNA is TGTGCCTGGGGTAGGATGACTGAAGCTTTCTTT.

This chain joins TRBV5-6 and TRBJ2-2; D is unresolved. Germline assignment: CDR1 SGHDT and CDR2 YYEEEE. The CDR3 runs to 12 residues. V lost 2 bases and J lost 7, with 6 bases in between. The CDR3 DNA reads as TGTGCCAGCAGCTTATTAGGCGGGGAGCTGTTTTTT. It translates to CASSLLGGELFF.

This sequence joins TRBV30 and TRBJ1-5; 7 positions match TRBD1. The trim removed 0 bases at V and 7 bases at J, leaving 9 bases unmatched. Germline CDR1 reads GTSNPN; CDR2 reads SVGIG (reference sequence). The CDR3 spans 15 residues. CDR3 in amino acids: CAWSVPNRGIQPQHF. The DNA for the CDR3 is TGTGCCTGGAGTGTACCTAACAGGGGTATACAGCCCCAGCATTTT.

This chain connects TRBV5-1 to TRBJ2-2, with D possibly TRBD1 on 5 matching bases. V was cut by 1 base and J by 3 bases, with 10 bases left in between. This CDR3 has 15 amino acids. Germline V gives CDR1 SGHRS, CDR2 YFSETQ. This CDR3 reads CASSLFGHDTGELFF. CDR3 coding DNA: TGCGCCAGCAGCTTGTTTGGACACGACACCGGGGAGCTGTTTTTT.

This CDR3 reads CASSQPMGGELFF. The CDR3 nucleotides are TGTGCCAGCAGCCAACCCATGGGCGGGGAGCTGTTTTTT. The V gene is TRBV4-2, the J gene TRBJ2-2; D gene uncertain. V gave up 2 bases and J gave up 7 bases, with 8 bases separating them. The CDR3 loop spans 13 amino acids. CDR1 and CDR2 (germline): LGHNA, YNFKEQ.

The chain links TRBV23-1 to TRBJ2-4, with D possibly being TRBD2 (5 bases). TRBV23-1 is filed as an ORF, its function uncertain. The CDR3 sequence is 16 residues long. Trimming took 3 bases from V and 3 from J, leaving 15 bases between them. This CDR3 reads CASSQVSSRDKNIQYF. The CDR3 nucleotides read TGCGCCAGCAGTCAGGTGTCCTCTCGGGACAAAAACATTCAGTACTTC.

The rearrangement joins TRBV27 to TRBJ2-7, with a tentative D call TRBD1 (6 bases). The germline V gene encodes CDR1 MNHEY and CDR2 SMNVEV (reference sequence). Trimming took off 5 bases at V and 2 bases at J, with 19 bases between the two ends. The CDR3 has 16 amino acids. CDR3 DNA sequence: TGTGCCAGCAGTCCGACCTCTGGGGGCAGCACCTACGAGCAGTACTTC. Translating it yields CASSPTSGGSTYEQYF.

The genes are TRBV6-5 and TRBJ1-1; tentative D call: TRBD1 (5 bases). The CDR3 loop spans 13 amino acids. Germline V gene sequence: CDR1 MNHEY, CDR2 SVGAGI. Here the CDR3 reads CASIGGPRRGAFF. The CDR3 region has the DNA TGTGCTAGTATTGGCGGGCCTCGAAGGGGAGCTTTCTTT.

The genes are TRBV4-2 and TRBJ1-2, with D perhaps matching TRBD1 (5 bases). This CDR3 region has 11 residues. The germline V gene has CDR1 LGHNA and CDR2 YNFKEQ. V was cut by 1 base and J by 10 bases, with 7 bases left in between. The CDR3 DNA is TGTGCCAGCAGCCAAGCGGGGGACTACACCTTC. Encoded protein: CASSQAGDYTF.

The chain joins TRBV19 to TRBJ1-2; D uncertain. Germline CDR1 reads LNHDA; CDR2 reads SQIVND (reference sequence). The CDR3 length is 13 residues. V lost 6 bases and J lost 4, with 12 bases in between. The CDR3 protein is CASRGREVYGYTF. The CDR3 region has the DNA TGTGCCAGTAGAGGGCGGGAGGTCTATGGCTACACCTTC. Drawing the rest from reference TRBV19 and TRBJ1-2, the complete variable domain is DGGITQSPKYLFRKEGQNVTLSCEQNLNHDAMYWYRQDPGQGLRLIYYSQIVNDFQKGDIAEGYSVSREKKESFPLTVTSAQKNPTAFYLCASRGREVYGYTFGSGTRLTVV.

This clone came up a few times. The CDR3 loop reads CAWRDASYEQYF. Written as DNA, the CDR3 is TGTGCCTGGAGGGACGCTAGCTACGAGCAGTACTTC. V and J are TRBV30 and TRBJ2-7; D unresolved. The germline V gene has CDR1 GTSNPN and CDR2 SVGIG (reference sequence). The V gene lost 3 bases and the J gene lost 3 bases, with 9 bases spanning the gap. There are 12 residues in the CDR3.

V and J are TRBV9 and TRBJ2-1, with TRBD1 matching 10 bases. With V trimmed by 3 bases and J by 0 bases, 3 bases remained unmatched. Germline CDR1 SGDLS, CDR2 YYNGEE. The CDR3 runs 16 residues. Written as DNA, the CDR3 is TGTGCCAGCAGCGGAAGGACAGGGGGCTCCTACAATGAGCAGTTCTTC. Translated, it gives CASSGRTGGSYNEQFF.

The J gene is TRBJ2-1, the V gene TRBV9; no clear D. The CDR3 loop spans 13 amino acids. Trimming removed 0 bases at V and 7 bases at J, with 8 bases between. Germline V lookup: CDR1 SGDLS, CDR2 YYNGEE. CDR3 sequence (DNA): TGTGCCAGCAGCGTAGCGCCTGGGAATGAGCAGTTCTTC. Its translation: CASSVAPGNEQFF.

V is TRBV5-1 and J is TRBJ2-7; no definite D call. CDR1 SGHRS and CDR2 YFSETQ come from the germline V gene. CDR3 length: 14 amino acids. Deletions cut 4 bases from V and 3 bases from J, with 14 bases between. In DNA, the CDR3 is TGCGCCAGCAGCCGACAAGATAGACTCTACGAGCAGTACTTC. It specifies CASSRQDRLYEQYF.

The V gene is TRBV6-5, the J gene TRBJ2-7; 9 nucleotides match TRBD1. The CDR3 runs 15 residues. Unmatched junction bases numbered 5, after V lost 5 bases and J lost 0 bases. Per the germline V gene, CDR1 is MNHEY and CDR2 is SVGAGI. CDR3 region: CASSLGQGISYEQYF. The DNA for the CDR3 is TGTGCCAGCAGTCTGGGACAGGGTATCTCCTACGAGCAGTACTTC.

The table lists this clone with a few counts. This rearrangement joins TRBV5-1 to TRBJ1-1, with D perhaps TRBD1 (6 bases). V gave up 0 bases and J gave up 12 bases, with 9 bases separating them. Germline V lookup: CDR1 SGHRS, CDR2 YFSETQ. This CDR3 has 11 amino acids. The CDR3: CASSLDRVTFF. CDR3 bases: TGCGCCAGCAGCTTGGACAGGGTAACTTTCTTT.

The CDR3 loop is CASSDPRRVSNQPQHF. The CDR3 DNA follows: TGTGCCAGCAGTGACCCACGACGGGTTAGCAATCAGCCCCAGCATTTT. The genes are TRBV2 and TRBJ1-5; no firm D call. The CDR3 runs to 16 residues. V lost 3 bases and J lost 0, with 12 bases in between. Germline CDR1 is SNHLY and CDR2 is FYNNEI.

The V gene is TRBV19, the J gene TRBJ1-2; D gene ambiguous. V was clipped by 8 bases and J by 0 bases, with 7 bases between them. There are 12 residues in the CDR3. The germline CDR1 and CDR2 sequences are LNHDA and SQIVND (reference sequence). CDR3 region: CASLQTNYGYTF. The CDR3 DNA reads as TGTGCCAGTCTCCAGACTAACTATGGCTACACCTTC.

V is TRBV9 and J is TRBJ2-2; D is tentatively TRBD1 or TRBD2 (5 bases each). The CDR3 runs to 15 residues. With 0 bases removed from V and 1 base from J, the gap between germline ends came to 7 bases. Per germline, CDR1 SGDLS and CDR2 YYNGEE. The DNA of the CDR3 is TGTGCCAGCAGCGTAGTTGGGGGGAACACCGGGGAGCTGTTTTTT. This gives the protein CASSVVGGNTGELFF.

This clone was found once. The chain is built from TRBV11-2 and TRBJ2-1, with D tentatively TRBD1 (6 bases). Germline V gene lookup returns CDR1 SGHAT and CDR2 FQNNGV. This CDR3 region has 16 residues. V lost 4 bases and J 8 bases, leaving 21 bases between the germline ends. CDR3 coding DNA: TGTGCCAGCAGCTCTACCGGGACACCCCAACGGGATGAGCAGTTCTTC. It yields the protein CASSSTGTPQRDEQFF.

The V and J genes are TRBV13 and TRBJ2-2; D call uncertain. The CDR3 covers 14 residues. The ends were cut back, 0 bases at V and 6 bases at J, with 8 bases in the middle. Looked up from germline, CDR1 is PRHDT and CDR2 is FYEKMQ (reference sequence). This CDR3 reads CASSLGLLSGELFF. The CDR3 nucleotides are TGTGCCAGCAGCTTAGGCCTACTGTCCGGGGAGCTGTTTTTT.

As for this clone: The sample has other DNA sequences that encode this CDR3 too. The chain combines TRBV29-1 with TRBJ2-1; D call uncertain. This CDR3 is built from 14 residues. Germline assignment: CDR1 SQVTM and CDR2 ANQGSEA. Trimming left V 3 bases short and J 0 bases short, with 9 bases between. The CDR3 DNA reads TGCAGCGTTGATTCGGGTAGCTCCTACAATGAGCAGTTCTTC. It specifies CSVDSGSSYNEQFF.

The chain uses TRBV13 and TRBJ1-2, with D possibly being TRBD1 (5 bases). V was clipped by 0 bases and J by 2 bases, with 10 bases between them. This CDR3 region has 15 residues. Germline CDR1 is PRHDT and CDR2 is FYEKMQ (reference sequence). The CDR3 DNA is TGTGCCAGCAGCTTAGGCCGTAGACAGAACTATGGCTACACCTTC. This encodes CASSLGRRQNYGYTF. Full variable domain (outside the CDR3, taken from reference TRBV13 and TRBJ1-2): AAGVIQSPRHLIKEKRETATLKCYPIPRHDTVYWYQQGPGQDPQFLISFYEKMQSDKGSIPDRFSAQQFSDYHSELNMSSLELGDSALYFCASSLGRRQNYGYTFGSGTRLTVV.

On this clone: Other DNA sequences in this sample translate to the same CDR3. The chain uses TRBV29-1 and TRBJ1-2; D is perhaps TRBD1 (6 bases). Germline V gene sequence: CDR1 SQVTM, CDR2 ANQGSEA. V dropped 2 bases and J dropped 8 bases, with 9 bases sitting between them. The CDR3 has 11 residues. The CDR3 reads CSVERDRGYTF. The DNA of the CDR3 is TGCAGCGTTGAAAGAGACAGGGGCTACACCTTC.

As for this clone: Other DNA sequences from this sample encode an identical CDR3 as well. The CDR3 loop reads CASSARTGYTF. In nucleotides, the CDR3 is TGTGCCAGCAGCGCTCGGACTGGCTACACCTTC. The V and J genes are TRBV9 and TRBJ1-2; D not resolved. Trimming removed 3 bases at V and 7 bases at J, with 7 bases between. Germline V lookup: CDR1 SGDLS, CDR2 YYNGEE. This CDR3 has 11 amino acids.

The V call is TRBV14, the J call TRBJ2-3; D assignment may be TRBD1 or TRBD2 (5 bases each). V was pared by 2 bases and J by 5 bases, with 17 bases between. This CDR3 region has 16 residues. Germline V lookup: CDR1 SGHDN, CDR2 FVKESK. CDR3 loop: CASSQSGTLWQDTQYF. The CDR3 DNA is TGTGCCAGCAGCCAATCCGGGACCCTTTGGCAAGATACGCAGTATTTT.

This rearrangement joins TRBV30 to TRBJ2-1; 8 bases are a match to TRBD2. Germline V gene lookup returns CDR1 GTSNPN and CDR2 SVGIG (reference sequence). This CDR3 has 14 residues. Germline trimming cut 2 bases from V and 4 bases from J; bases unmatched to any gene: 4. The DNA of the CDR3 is TGTGCCTGGAGTAATGGCGGGGGGTACAATGAGCAGTTCTTC. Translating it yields CAWSNGGGYNEQFF.